A selection of T cell receptor beta chains follows, all from one sample in a study of shared clonotypes between healthy human individuals. Profiled with immunoSEQ multiplex PCR; TCRdb holds only in-frame clones, not every one. Of more than 600,000 clones in the sample, approximately 90% were seen once. The material sequenced was naive CD8+ T cells sorted from blood. The receptors originated from a man aged 25 to 40 in good health. CDR3s leave out the opening cysteine and the closing phenylalanine or tryptophan. The size field is filled for only some rows; it gives once, few, many or a size class.

TRBJ1-2 | once | TRBV10-3 | AISESIIGGSVNYGYT
TRBJ2-3 | NA | TRBV29-1 | SALLAGGEDTQY
TRBJ2-7 | few | TRBV7-2 | ASSFPGQSSYEQY
TRBJ1-1 | NA | TRBV10-3 | AISNRGMNTEAF
TRBJ1-2 | NA | TRBV29-1 | SVLTDHLIYGYT
TRBJ2-3 | NA | TRBV4-1 | ASSQVPTDTQY
TRBJ2-7 | NA | TRBV27 | ASSPRASGSSSYEQY
TRBJ2-5 | NA | TRBV7-9 | ASSPGGGRLETQY
TRBJ1-2 | NA | TRBV19 | ASSIVSTDYGYT
TRBJ2-3 | NA | TRBV15 | ATSRVGDTQY
TRBJ1-1 | NA | TRBV29-1 | SAEGLGSGNTEAF
TRBJ2-1 | NA | TRBV19 | ASRPDRGSYNEQF
TRBJ2-7 | NA | TRBV27 | ASSPTSSYEQY
TRBJ2-2 | NA | TRBV11-3 | ASSLISGELF
TRBJ1-2 | NA | TRBV27 | ASSKQGAYGYT
TRBJ2-1 | once | TRBV7-9 | ASGRKYNEQF
TRBJ2-7 | NA | TRBV7-6 | ASSSSPYEQY
TRBJ1-1 | NA | TRBV6-1 | ASGMTDYTEAF
TRBJ2-1 | NA | TRBV7-3 | ASSLSRVYNEQF
TRBJ1-3 | NA | TRBV29-1 | SVEYSGNTIY
TRBJ2-6 | NA | TRBV5-4 | ASSHLLDRDNSGANVLT
TRBJ2-7 | NA | TRBV10-3 | AISVGGLVSYEQY
TRBJ2-1 | NA | TRBV10-3 | AITPTSGSKTDEQF
TRBJ2-1 | once | TRBV27 | ASSLLDRSSDWGAEV
TRBJ1-3 | NA | TRBV4-1 | ASSQVGTGGRNTIY
TRBJ1-6 | NA | TRBV7-9 | ASSQGLNSPLH
TRBJ2-2 | NA | TRBV4-3 | ASSQAADAGLAGIPNTGELF
TRBJ2-7 | NA | TRBV2 | ASREVAGDYEQY
TRBJ2-1 | NA | TRBV28 | ASSSHPYNEQF
TRBJ2-7 | NA | TRBV27 | ASSVSSGSEQY
TRBJ1-1 | NA | TRBV7-9 | ASSLASGNEAF
TRBJ2-7 | NA | TRBV2 | ATRGRRTPSYEQY
TRBJ2-1 | NA | TRBV27 | ASSLIAGSSYNEQF
TRBJ2-1 | NA | TRBV19 | ASSLGLAGASYNEQF
TRBJ2-3 | NA | TRBV6-1 | ASYNSGKVTDTQY
TRBJ2-7 | NA | TRBV5-4 | ASSASGRAHYEQY
TRBJ2-5 | NA | TRBV4-1 | ASSQEEAGALETQY
TRBJ1-2 | NA | TRBV4-1 | ASSQVGGAPNYGYT
TRBJ2-7 | NA | TRBV27 | ASSFSGGGGYEQY
TRBJ2-7 | NA | TRBV7-7 | ASSPAAGASNEQY
TRBJ2-1 | NA | TRBV12-2 | ASRLVRNGSLNEQF
TRBJ2-1 | NA | TRBV7-9 | ASSSSGGLDEQF
TRBJ1-4 | NA | TRBV6-6 | ASSYVPPQEKLF
TRBJ2-2 | NA | TRBV12-5 | ASGPRTTSGMNTGELF
TRBJ2-7 | NA | TRBV5-8 | ASSLVLFGEQY
TRBJ2-1 | NA | TRBV18 | ASSPPSSGVGLEQF
TRBJ2-7 | NA | TRBV19 | ASRNTYEQY
TRBJ2-7 | NA | TRBV9 | ASTGDGSREQY
TRBJ2-3 | NA | TRBV30 | AWSRVGGPTDTQY
TRBJ2-2 | NA | TRBV28 | ASSLGWREISGELF
TRBJ2-2 | NA | TRBV27 | ASSSLLASTGELF
TRBJ1-5 | NA | TRBV19 | ASSNPGGRVQPQH
TRBJ2-5 | NA | TRBV5-1 | ASSLRGTPNWRETQY
TRBJ2-7 | NA | TRBV7-7 | ASSPLTGHHEQY
TRBJ2-1 | NA | TRBV27 | ASSLWASGHNEQF
TRBJ2-3 | NA | TRBV11-2 | ASSFGDGRADTQY
TRBJ2-5 | NA | TRBV27 | ASSSPGTGGVQETQY
TRBJ2-4 | once | TRBV7-9 | ASSLDPGNIQY
TRBJ2-5 | NA | TRBV29-1 | SVILRGTGAGETQY